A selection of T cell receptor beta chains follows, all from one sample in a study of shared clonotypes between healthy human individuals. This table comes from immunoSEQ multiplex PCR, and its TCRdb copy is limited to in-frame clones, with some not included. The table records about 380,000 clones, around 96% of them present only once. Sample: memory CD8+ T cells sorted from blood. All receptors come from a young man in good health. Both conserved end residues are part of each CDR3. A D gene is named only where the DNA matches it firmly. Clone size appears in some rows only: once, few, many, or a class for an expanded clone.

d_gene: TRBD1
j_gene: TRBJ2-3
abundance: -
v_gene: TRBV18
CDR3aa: CASSPQTGGADTQYF
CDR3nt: TGTGCCAGCTCACCCCAGACAGGGGGAGCAGATACGCAGTATTTT

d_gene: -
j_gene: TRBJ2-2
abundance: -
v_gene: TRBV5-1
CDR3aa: CASSLGSVTNTGELFF
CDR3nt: TGCGCCAGCAGCTTGGGTAGCGTCACGAACACCGGGGAGCTGTTTTTT

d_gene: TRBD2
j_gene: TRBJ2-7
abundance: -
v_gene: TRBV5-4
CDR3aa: CASSLGEGMTQYF
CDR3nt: TGTGCCAGCAGCTTGGGGGAGGGGATGACGCAGTACTTC

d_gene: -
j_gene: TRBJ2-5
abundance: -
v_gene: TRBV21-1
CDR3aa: CASSPKVEWPQETQYF
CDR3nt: TGTGCCAGCAGCCCAAAGGTAGAGTGGCCCCAAGAGACCCAGTACTTC

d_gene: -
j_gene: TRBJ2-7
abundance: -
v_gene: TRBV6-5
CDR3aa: CASRDLDGSWQYF
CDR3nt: TGTGCCAGCAGGGATTTAGACGGGAGCTGGCAGTACTTC

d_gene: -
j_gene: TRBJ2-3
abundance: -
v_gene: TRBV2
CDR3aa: CASSEITTDTQYF
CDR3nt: TGTGCCAGCAGTGAAATCACCACAGATACGCAGTATTTT

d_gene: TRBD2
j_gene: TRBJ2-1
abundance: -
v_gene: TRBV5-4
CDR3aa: CASSAGLALTYNEQFF
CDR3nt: TGTGCCAGCAGCGCGGGACTAGCGCTCACCTACAATGAGCAGTTCTTC

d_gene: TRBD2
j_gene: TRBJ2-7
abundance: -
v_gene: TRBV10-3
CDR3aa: CAISESTSGYEQYF
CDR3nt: TGTGCCATCAGTGAGTCAACTAGCGGGTACGAGCAGTACTTC

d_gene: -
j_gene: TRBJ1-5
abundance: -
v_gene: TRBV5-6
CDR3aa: CASSFRGYSNQPQHF
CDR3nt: TGTGCCAGCAGCTTTAGGGGGTATAGCAATCAGCCCCAGCATTTT

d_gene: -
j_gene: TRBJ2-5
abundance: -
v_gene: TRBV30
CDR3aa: CAWSLQAQETQYF
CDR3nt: TGTGCCTGGAGTCTACAGGCCCAAGAGACCCAGTACTTC

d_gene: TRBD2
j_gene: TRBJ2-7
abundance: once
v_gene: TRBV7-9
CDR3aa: CASSLAGGPSEQYF
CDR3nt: TGTGCCAGCAGCTTAGCGGGAGGGCCGTCCGAGCAGTACTTC

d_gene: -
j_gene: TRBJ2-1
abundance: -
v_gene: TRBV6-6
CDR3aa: CASSLGPLIYNEQFF
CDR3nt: TGTGCCAGCAGCCTAGGACCTCTTATCTACAATGAGCAGTTCTTC

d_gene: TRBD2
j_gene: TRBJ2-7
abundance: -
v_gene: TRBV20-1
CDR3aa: CSATQREGQYF
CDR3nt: TGCAGTGCCACCCAGCGGGAGGGGCAGTACTTC

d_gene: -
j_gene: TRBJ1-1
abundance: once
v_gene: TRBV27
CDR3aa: CASSFKGAEAFF
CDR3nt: TGTGCCAGCAGTTTTAAGGGGGCTGAAGCTTTCTTT

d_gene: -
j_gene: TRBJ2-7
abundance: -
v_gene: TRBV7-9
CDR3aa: CASSYGQIYEQYF
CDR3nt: TGTGCCAGCAGTTACGGACAGATCTACGAGCAGTACTTC

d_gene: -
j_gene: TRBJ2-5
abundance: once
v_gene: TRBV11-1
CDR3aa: CASSLIKGRDGTQYF
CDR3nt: TGTGCCAGCAGCTTGATAAAGGGTAGGGACGGGACCCAGTACTTC

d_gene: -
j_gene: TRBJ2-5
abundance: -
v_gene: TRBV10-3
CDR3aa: CAISDYQGTQYF
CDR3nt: TGTGCCATCAGTGATTATCAGGGGACCCAGTACTTC

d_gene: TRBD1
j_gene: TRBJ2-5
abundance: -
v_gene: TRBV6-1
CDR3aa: CASRPTGSGGTQYF
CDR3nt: TGTGCCAGCAGACCGACAGGGTCTGGGGGGACCCAGTACTTC

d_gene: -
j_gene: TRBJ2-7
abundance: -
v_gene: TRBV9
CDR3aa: CASSVGQSSYEQYF
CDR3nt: TGTGCCAGCAGCGTAGGACAGAGCTCCTACGAGCAGTACTTC

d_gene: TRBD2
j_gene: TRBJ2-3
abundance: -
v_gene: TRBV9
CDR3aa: CASSGGTSGTITDTQYF
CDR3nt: TGTGCCAGCAGCGGTGGGACTAGCGGGACGATCACAGATACGCAGTATTTT

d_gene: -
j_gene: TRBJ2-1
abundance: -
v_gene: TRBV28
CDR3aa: CARGAPGLGEQFF
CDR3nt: TGTGCCCGGGGGGCTCCGGGTCTGGGAGAGCAGTTCTTC

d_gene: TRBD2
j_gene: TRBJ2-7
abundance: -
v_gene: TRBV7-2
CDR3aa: CASSLPVAGGPVYEQYF
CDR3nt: TGTGCCAGCAGCTTACCCGTAGCGGGAGGGCCTGTATACGAGCAGTACTTC

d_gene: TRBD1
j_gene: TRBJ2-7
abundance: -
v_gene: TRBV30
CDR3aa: CAWSDPRTGVYEQYF
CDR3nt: TGTGCCTGGAGTGACCCCCGGACAGGGGTTTACGAGCAGTACTTC

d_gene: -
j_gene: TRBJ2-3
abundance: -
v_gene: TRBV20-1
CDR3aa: CSAGLQYF
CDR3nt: TGCAGTGCTGGACTTCAGTATTTT

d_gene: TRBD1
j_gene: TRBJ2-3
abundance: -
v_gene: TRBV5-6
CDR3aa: CASSYGQGPDTQYF
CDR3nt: TGTGCCAGCAGCTACGGACAGGGACCAGATACGCAGTATTTT

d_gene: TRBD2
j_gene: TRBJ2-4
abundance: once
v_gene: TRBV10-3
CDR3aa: CATAPAGGRIGKNIQYF
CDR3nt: TGTGCCACCGCTCCGGCGGGAGGGCGGATAGGCAAAAACATTCAGTACTTC

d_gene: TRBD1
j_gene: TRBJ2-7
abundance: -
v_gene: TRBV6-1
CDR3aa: CASRAQRGPEQYF
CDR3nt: TGTGCCAGCAGGGCCCAGAGGGGGCCCGAGCAGTACTTC

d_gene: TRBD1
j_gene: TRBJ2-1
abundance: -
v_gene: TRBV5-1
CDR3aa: CASSLTLQGANNEQFF
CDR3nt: TGCGCCAGCAGCCTGACGCTTCAGGGGGCCAACAATGAGCAGTTCTTC

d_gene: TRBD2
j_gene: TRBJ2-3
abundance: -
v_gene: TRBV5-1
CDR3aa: CASSLGLAGVDTQYF
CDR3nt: TGCGCCAGCAGCTTGGGGCTAGCGGGCGTAGATACGCAGTATTTT

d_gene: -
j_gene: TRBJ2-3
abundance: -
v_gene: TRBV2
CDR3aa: CASNGPPRVSAELDTQYF
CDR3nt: TGTGCCAGCAACGGTCCCCCACGGGTCTCTGCCGAATTAGATACGCAGTATTTT

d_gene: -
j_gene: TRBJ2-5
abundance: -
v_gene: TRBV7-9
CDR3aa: CASSLGGGETQYF
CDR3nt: TGTGCCAGCAGCTTAGGGGGAGGAGAGACCCAGTACTTC

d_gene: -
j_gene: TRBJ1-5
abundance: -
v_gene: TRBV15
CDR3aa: CATSREGGPQPQHF
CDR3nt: TGTGCCACCAGCAGAGAGGGGGGGCCTCAGCCCCAGCATTTT

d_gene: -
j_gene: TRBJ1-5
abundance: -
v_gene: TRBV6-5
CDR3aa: CASSSIGDQPQHF
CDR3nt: TGTGCCAGCAGTTCCATCGGGGATCAGCCCCAGCATTTT

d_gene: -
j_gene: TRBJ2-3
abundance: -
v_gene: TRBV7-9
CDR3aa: CASSSRGGSDTQYF
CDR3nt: TGTGCCAGCAGCTCCCGCGGGGGCTCAGATACGCAGTATTTT

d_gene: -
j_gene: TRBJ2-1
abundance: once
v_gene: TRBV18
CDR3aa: CASSPQQGDEQFF
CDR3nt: TGTGCCAGCTCACCGCAGCAAGGTGATGAGCAGTTCTTC

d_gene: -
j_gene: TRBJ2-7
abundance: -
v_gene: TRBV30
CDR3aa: CAAGAAYEQYF
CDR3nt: TGTGCCGCGGGGGCCGCCTACGAGCAGTACTTC

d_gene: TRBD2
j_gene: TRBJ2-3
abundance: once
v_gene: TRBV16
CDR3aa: CASSLRLAGGPDTQYF
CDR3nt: TGTGCCAGCAGCCTCCGACTAGCGGGAGGGCCAGATACGCAGTATTTT

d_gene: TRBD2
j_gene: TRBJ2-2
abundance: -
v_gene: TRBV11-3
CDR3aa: CASSLGRWGGSDTGELFF
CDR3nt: TGTGCCAGCAGCTTAGGCCGGTGGGGCGGGAGTGACACCGGGGAGCTGTTTTTT

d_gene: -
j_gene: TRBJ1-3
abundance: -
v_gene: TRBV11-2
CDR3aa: CASSYGQGNTIYF
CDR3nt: TGTGCCAGCAGCTACGGACAGGGAAACACCATATATTTT

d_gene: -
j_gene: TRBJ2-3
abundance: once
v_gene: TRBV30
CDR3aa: CAWRLTWPDTQYF
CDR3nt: TGTGCCTGGAGATTAACCTGGCCAGATACGCAGTATTTT

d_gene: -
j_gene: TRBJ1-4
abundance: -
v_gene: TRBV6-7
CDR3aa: CASSYSPPQATTNEKLFF
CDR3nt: TGTGCCAGCAGTTACTCGCCCCCACAGGCTACAACTAATGAAAAACTGTTTTTT

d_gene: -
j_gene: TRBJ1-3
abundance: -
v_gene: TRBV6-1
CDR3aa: CASSEPRARGNTIYF
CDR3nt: TGTGCCAGCAGTGAACCCCGGGCTCGAGGAAACACCATATATTTT

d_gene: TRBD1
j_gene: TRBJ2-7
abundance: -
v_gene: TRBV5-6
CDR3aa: CASSLSNRGYEQYF
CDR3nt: TGTGCCAGCAGCCTATCTAACAGGGGCTACGAGCAGTACTTC

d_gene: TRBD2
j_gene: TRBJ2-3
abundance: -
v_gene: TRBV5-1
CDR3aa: CASSLTLAGGLSTDTQYF
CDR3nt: TGCGCCAGCAGCTTGACGCTAGCGGGAGGGCTGAGCACAGATACGCAGTATTTT

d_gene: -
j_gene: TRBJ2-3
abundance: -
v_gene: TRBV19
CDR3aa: CASSIRVAAPSTDTQYF
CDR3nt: TGTGCCAGTAGTATCCGGGTAGCGGCACCTAGCACAGATACGCAGTATTTT

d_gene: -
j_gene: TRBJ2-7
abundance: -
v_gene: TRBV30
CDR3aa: CAWRKQGGGYEQYF
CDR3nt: TGTGCCTGGAGGAAACAGGGAGGGGGATACGAGCAGTACTTC

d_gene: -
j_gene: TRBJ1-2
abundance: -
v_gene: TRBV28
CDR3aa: CASSALWGGAYGYTF
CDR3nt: TGTGCCAGCAGTGCCCTTTGGGGAGGGGCCTATGGCTACACCTTC

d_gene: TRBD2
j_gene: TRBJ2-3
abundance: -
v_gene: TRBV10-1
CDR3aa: CASSPSGMTDTQYF
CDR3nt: TGCGCCAGCTCCCCTAGCGGGATGACAGATACGCAGTATTTT

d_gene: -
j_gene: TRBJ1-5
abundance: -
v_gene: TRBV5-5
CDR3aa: CASTAGLIDQPQHF
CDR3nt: TGTGCCAGCACAGCAGGTTTGATTGATCAGCCCCAGCATTTT

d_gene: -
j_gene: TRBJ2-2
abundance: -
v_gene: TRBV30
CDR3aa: CAWSVLDRNTGELFF
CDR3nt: TGTGCCTGGAGTGTACTCGATAGAAACACCGGGGAGCTGTTTTTT

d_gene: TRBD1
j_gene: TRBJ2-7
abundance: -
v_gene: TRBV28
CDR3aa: CASSGGQGYEQYF
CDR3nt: TGTGCCAGCAGTGGAGGACAGGGGTACGAGCAGTACTTC

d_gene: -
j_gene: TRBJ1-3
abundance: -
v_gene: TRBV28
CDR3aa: CASSLDRSGNTIYF
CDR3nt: TGTGCCAGCAGCCTGGACCGCTCTGGAAACACCATATATTTT

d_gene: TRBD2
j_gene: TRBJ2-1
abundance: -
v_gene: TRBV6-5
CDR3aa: CASSSGLAPYNEQFF
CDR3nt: TGTGCCAGCAGTTCCGGACTAGCGCCCTACAATGAGCAGTTCTTC

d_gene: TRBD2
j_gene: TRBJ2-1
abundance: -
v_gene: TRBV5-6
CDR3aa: CASSVGTLAANEQFF
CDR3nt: TGTGCCAGCAGCGTAGGGACTCTAGCGGCCAATGAGCAGTTCTTC

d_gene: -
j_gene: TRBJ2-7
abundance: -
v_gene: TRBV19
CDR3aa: CASSLGHIYEQYF
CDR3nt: TGTGCCAGTAGTCTGGGACACATCTACGAGCAGTACTTC

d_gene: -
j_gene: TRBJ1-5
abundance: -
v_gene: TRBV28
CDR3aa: CASSLIRSGVYQPQHF
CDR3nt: TGTGCCAGCAGTTTAATTAGGTCAGGGGTATATCAGCCCCAGCATTTT

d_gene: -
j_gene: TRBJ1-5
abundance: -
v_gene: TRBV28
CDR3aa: CASSSPGGAQPQHF
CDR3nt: TGTGCCAGCAGTTCCCCTGGGGGGGCTCAGCCCCAGCATTTT

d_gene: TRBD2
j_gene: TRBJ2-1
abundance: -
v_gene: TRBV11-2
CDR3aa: CASTGAGVKYNEQFF
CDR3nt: TGTGCCAGCACAGGAGCGGGAGTAAAATACAATGAGCAGTTCTTC

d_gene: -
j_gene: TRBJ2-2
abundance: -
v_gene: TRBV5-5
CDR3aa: CASSGSRGSNTGELFF
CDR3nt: TGTGCCAGCAGCGGGAGTAGGGGGTCTAACACCGGGGAGCTGTTTTTT